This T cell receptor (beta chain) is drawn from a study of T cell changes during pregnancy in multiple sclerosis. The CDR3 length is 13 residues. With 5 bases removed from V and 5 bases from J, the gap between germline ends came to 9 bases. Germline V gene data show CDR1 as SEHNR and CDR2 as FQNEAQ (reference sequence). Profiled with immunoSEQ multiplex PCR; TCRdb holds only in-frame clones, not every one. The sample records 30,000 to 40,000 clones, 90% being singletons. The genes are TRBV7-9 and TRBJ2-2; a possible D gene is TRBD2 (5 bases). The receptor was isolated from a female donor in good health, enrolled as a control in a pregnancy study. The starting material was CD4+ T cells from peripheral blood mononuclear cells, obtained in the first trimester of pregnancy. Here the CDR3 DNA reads TGTGCCAGCAGCCCGTGGAGGACCGGGGAGCTGTTTTTT. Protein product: CASSPWRTGELFF.